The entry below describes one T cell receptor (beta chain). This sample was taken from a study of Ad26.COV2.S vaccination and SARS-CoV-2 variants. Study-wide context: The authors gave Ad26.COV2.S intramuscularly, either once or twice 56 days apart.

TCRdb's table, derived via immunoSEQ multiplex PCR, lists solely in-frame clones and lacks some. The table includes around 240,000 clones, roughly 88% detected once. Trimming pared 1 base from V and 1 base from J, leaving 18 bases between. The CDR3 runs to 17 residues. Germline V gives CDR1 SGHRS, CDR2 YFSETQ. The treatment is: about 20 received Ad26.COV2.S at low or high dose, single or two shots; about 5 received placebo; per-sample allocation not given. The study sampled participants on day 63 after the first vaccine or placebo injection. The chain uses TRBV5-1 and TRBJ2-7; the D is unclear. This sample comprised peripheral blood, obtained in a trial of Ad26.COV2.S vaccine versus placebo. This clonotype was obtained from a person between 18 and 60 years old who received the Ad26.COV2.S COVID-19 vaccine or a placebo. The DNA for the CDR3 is TGCGCCAGCAGCTTGCGTCCCGGGTCACAACCTTCCTACGAGCAGTACTTC. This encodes CASSLRPGSQPSYEQYF.